Described below is a single T cell receptor beta chain sequence and its context. Its antigen is unidentified. The sample originates from a study of shared clonotypes between healthy human individuals. Whole-study context: Three plates were used per donor for CD4 naive, three for CD4 memory, two for CD8 naive and one for CD8 memory.

Overall study findings and caveats: Larger richness was generally estimated for naive than memory subsets.

Germline CDR1 is SGHRS and CDR2 is YFSETQ. V was pared by 4 bases and J by 6 bases, with 15 bases of the junction left unmatched. The length of the CDR3 is 16 residues. Genomic DNA of every subset was divided equally among multiple immunoSEQ plates. This table comes from immunoSEQ multiplex PCR, and its TCRdb copy is limited to in-frame clones, with some not included. The sample includes hundreds of thousands of clones, around 73% of them seen just once. Donors, without exception, were Caucasian adults residing in Nashville, Tennessee. The sequencing sample was made of memory CD4+ T cells sorted from blood. The subset denotes: CD45RA-negative fraction. V usage is TRBV5-1 and J usage is TRBJ1-2; TRBD1 matches 7 bases. The TCR originated in a woman in her thirties in good health. The CDR3 sequence is CASSVGARQGLDGYTF. The CDR3 nucleotides are TGCGCCAGCAGCGTCGGAGCCCGACAGGGTCTTGATGGCTACACCTTC.